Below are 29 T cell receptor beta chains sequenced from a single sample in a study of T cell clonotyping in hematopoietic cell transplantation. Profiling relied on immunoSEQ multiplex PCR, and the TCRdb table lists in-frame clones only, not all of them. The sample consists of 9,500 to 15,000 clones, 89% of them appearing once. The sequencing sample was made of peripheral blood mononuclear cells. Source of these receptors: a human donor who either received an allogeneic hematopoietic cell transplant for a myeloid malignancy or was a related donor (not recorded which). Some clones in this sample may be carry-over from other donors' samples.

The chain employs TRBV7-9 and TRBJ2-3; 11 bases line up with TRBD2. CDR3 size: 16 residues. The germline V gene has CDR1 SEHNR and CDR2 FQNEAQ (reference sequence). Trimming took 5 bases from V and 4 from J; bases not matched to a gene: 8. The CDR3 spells CASSITSGGRSDTQYF. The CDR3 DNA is TGTGCCAGCAGCATAACTAGCGGGGGTAGGTCAGATACGCAGTATTTT.

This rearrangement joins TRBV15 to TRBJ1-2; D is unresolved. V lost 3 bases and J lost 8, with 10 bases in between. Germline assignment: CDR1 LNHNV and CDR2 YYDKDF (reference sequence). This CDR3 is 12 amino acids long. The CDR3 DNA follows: TGTGCCACCAGCAGCGGACCGATCGGCTACACCTTC. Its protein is CATSSGPIGYTF. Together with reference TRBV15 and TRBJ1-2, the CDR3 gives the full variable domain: DAMVIQNPRYQVTQFGKPVTLSCSQTLNHNVMYWYQQKSSQAPKLLFHYYDKDFNNEADTPDNFQSRRPNTSFCFLDIRSPGLGDTAMYLCATSSGPIGYTFGSGTRLTVV.

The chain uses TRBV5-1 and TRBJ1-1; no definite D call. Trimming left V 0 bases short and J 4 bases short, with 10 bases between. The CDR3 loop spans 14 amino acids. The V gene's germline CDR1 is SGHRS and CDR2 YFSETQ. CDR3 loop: CASSLGVGVTEAFF. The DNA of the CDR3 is TGCGCCAGCAGCTTGGGGGTTGGAGTCACTGAAGCTTTCTTT.

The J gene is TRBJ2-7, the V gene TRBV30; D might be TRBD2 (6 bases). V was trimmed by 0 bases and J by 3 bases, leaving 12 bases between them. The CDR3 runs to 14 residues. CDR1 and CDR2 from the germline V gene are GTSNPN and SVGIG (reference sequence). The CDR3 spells CAWSVGGAGYEQYF. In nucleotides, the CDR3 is TGTGCCTGGAGTGTAGGAGGGGCCGGCTACGAGCAGTACTTC.

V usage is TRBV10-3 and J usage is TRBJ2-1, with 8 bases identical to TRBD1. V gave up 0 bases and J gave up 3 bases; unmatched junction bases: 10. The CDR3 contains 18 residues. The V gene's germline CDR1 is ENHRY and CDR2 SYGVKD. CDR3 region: CAISESAATGDHYNEQFF. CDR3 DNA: TGTGCCATCAGTGAGTCGGCTGCGACAGGGGACCACTACAATGAGCAGTTCTTC.

The CDR3 here is CASSVTGEFYNEQFF. The CDR3 nucleotides are TGTGCCAGCAGCGTGACAGGGGAGTTCTACAATGAGCAGTTCTTC. The chain recombines TRBV9 with TRBJ2-1, with 8 bases identical to TRBD1. J gave up 3 bases and V 2 bases, and 4 bases lay outside the gene matches. Germline V gene data show CDR1 as SGDLS and CDR2 as YYNGEE. This CDR3 contains 15 residues.

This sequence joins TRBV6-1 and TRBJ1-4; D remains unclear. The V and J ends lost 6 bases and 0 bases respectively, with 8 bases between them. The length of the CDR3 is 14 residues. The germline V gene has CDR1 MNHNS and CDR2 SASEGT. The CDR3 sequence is CASRYTTTNEKLFF. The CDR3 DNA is TGTGCCAGCAGATACACAACAACTAATGAAAAACTGTTTTTT.

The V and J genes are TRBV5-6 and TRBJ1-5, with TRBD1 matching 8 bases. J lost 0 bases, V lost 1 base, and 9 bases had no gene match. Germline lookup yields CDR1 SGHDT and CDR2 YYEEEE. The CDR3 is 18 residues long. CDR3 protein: CASSLQPWTGNSNQPQHF. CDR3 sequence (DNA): TGTGCCAGCAGCTTGCAGCCATGGACAGGGAATAGCAATCAGCCCCAGCATTTT.

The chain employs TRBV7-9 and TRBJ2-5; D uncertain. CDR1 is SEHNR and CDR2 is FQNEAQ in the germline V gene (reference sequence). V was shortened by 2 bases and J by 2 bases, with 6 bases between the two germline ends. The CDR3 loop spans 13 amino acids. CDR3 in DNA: TGTGCCAGCAGCTTAATGGAGCAAGAGACCCAGTACTTC. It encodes CASSLMEQETQYF.

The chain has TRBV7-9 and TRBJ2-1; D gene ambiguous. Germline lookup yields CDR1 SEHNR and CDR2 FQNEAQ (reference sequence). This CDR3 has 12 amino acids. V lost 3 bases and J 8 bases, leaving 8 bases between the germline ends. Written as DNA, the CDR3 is TGTGCCAGCAGCTTCCTCCTCGATGAGCAGTTCTTC. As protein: CASSFLLDEQFF.

This CDR3 is CASSVGNTEAFF. The CDR3 DNA follows: TGTGCCAGCAGCGTTGGGAACACTGAAGCTTTCTTT. J is TRBJ1-1 and V is TRBV6-5; no definite D call. The CDR3 has 12 residues. V gave up 6 bases and J gave up 1 base, with 6 bases separating them. Germline V gene data show CDR1 as MNHEY and CDR2 as SVGAGI.

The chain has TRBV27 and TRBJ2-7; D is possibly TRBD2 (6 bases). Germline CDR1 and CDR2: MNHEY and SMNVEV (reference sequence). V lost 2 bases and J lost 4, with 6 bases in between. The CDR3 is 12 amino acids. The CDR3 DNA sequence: TGTGCCAGCAGTTTAGGAGGGTACGAGCAGTACTTC. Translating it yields CASSLGGYEQYF.

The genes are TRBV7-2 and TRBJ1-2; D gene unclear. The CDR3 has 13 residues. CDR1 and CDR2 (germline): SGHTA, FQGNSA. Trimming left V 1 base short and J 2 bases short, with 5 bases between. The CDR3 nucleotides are TGTGCCAGCAGCTTAGGGCAGAACTATGGCTACACCTTC. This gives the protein CASSLGQNYGYTF. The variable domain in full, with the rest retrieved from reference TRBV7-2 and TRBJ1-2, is GAGVSQSPSNKVTEKGKDVELRCDPISGHTALYWYRQSLGQGLEFLIYFQGNSAPDKSGLPSDRFSAERTGGSVSTLTIQRTQQEDSAVYLCASSLGQNYGYTFGSGTRLTVV.

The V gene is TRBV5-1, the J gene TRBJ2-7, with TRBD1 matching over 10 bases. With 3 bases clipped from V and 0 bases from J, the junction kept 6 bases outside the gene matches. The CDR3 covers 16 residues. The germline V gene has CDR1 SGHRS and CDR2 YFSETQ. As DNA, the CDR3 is TGCGCCAGCAGCTCCGCTTGGACAGGGGGCTCCTACGAGCAGTACTTC. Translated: CASSSAWTGGSYEQYF.

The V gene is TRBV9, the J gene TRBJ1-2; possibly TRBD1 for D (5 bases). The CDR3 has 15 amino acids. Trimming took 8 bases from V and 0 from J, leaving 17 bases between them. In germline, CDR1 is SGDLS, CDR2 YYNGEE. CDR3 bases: TGTGCCAGTAAGGGGCAGGGACCAGCTAACTATGGCTACACCTTC. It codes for CASKGQGPANYGYTF.

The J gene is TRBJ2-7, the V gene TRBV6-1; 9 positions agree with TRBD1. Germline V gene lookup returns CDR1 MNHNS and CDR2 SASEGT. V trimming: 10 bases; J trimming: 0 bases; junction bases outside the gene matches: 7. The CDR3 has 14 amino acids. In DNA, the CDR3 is TGTGCCACCCCTGGGACAGGGAACTCCTACGAGCAGTACTTC. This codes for CATPGTGNSYEQYF.

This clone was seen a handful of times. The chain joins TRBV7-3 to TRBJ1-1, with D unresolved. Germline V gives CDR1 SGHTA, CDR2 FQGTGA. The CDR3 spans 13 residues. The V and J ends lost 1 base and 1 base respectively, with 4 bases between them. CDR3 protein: CASSLRWNTEAFF. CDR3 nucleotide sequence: TGTGCCAGCAGCTTAAGGTGGAACACTGAAGCTTTCTTT.

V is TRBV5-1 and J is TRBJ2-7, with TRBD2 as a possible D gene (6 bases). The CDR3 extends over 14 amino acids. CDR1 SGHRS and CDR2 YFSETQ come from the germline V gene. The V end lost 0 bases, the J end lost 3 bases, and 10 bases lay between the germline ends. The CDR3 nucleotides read TGCGCCAGCAGCTTGGGGCAGGGAGGCTACGAGCAGTACTTC. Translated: CASSLGQGGYEQYF.

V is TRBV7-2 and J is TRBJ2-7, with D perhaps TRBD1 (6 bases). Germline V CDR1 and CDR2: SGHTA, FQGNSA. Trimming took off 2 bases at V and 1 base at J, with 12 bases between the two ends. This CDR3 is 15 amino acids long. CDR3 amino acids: CASSLSGTRSYEQYF. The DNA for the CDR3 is TGTGCCAGCAGCTTAAGTGGGACACGGTCCTACGAGCAGTACTTC.

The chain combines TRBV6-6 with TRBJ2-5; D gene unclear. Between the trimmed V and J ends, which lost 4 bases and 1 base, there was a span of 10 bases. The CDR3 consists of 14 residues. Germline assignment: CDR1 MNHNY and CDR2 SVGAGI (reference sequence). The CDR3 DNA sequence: TGTGCCAGCAGTTTCTTAGTATCCCAAGAGACCCAGTACTTC. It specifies CASSFLVSQETQYF.

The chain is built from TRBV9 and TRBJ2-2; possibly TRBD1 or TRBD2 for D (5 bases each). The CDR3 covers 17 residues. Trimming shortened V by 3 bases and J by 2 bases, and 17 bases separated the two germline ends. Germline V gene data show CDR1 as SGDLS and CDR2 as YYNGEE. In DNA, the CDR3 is TGTGCCAGCAGCGCACCAAGGGACCGCTACAACACCGGGGAGCTGTTTTTT. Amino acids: CASSAPRDRYNTGELFF.

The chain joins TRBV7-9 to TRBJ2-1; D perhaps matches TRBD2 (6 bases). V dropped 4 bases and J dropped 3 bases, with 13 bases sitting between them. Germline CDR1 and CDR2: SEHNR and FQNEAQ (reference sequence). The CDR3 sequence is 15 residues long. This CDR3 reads CASSSPGLDYNEQFF. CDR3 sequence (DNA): TGTGCCAGCAGCTCGCCGGGACTTGACTACAATGAGCAGTTCTTC.

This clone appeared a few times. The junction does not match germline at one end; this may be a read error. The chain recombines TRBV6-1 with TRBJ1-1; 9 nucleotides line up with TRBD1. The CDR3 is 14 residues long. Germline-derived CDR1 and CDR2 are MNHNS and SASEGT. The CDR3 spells CASSEGNRGLNFPF. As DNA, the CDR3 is TGTGCCAGCAGTGAAGGTAACAGGGGGCTGAATTTCCCCTTT.

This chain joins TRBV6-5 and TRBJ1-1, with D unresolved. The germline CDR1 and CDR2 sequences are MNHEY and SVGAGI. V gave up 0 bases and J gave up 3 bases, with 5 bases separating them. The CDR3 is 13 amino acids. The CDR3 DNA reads TGTGCCAGCAGTTACTCGTGGGACACTGAAGCTTTCTTT. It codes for CASSYSWDTEAFF.

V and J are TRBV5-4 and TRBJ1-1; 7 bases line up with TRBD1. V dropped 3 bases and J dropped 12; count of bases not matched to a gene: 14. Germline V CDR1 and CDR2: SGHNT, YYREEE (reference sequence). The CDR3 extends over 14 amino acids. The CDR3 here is CASSSMTQGGKTFF. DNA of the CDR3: TGTGCCAGCAGCTCAATGACGCAGGGGGGCAAGACTTTCTTT. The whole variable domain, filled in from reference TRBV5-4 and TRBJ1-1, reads ETGVTQSPTHLIKTRGQQVTLRCSSQSGHNTVSWYQQALGQGPQFIFQYYREEENGRGNFPPRFSGLQFPNYSSELNVNALELDDSALYLCASSSMTQGGKTFFGQGTRLTVV.

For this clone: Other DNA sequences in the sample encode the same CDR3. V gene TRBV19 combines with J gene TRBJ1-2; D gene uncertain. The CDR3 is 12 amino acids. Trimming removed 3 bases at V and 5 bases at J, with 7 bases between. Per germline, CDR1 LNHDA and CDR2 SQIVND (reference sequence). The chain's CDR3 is CASSISVYGYTF. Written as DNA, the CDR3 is TGTGCCAGTAGTATCTCTGTTTATGGCTACACCTTC.

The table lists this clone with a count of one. Written as DNA, the CDR3 is TGTGCCAGTAGTGAGGTGGGGTTTAGCAATCAGCCCCAGCATTTT. Its translation is CASSEVGFSNQPQHF. V gene TRBV19 combines with J gene TRBJ1-5, with unresolved D. Trimming took off 5 bases at V and 0 bases at J, with 11 bases between the two ends. Germline-derived CDR1 and CDR2 are LNHDA and SQIVND (reference sequence). The CDR3 runs to 15 residues.

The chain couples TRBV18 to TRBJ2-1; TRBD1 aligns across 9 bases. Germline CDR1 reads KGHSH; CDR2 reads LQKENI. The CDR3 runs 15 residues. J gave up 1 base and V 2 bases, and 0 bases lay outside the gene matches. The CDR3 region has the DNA TGTGCCAGCTCACCAGGACAGGGGTCCTACAATGAGCAGTTCTTC. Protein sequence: CASSPGQGSYNEQFF.

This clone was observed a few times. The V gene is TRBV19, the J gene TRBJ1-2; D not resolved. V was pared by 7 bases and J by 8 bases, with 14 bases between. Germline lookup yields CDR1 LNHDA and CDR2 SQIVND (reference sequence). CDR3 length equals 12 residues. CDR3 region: CASTPTRLGYTF. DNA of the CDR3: TGTGCCAGTACCCCCACACGGCTGGGCTACACCTTC.